This TCR beta chain came from a study of cytomegalovirus exposure and HLA in healthy donors. Study conclusions and caveats: A later analysis associated 15,000 or so TCR beta sequences with HLA alleles at a 0.05 false discovery rate. In a later analysis, the majority of CMV-associated beta chains seemingly showed HLA restriction. One later analysis reportedly identified an Asian-associated ancestry cluster that showed fewer N-insertions than the roughly 620-donor mean. For most TCR beta V segments, an earlier analysis put the productive rate at about 87% or about 30% of the time.

The PCR made use of 60 Vbeta and 13 Jbeta primers. The assay was immunoSEQ multiplex PCR, and TCRdb's table has in-frame clones only and misses some. In the table there are around 150,000 clones, more than 75% of which are singletons. The length of the CDR3 is 18 residues. The V segment lost 5 bases and the J segment 12 bases; nucleotides outside the gene matches: 24. Germline CDR1 and CDR2: SEHNR and FQNEAQ (reference sequence). Notes on this clone: The antigen remains undetermined.

The sequencing sample was made of PBMCs. The V call is TRBV7-9, the J call TRBJ2-1; 8 bases are a match to TRBD2. This sequence was found in a man aged 45-60 years in good health and CMV-seronegative. The CDR3 bases are TGTGCCAGCAGCCGGACCTCGCCGGGGAAACGGGGGGGTGGTTGGCAGTTCTTC. This gives the protein CASSRTSPGKRGGGWQFF.